The sequence of this T cell receptor (beta chain) was determined in a study of blood T cells in healthy people across ages. This clonotype appeared a few times. The antigen is undetermined. Study observations and caveats: Roughly linear age-related decline in beta diversity appeared, significant by age 40.

There are 15 residues in the CDR3. V was trimmed by 2 bases and J by 7 bases, leaving 15 bases between them. Germline lookup yields CDR1 SGHTA and CDR2 FQGNSA. A sample-barcoded 5' primer and a J-beta primer mix were used in a second PCR of roughly 7 to 11 cycles. In TCRdb, the 5' RACE reads were re-called with MiXCR into one record per CDR3 protein. The table lists over 1,500,000 distinct CDR3 sequences, approximately 39% of them singletons. V and J are TRBV7-2 and TRBJ2-1; the D gene is possibly TRBD1 (6 bases). This TCR derives from a human donor in good health. The specimen sequenced was blood. The CDR3 sequence: CASSLSRQVLNEQFF. For the CDR3, the DNA is TGTGCCAGCAGCTTATCTCGACAGGTTCTAAATGAGCAGTTCTTC.